A single T cell receptor (beta chain) is shown here with its context. Its antigen is not identified. This PCR relied on a set of 60 Vbeta primers and 13 Jbeta primers. Sequencing was performed with immunoSEQ multiplex PCR; in TCRdb, only in-frame clones are kept and a portion is missing. Here the sample spans about 180,000 clones, around 80% being singletons. This sample is part of a study of cytomegalovirus exposure and HLA in healthy donors. The overall study: An analysis done earlier identified roughly 120 million unique TCR beta sequences from roughly 190 million T cells.

Study-level results: In vitro assays verified that a few CMV-associated chains recognized CMV antigens specifically. The records held CMV serostatus as the only immune exposure information. Despite most TCR sequences being rare, some public TCRs occurred in many donors.

Per the germline V gene, CDR1 is MNHEY and CDR2 is SMNVEV (reference sequence). Deletions cut 5 bases from V and 5 bases from J, with 19 bases between. The CDR3 is made up of 15 amino acids. V usage is TRBV27 and J usage is TRBJ2-7, with D tentatively TRBD1 (5 bases). Sequencing used PBMCs. The sequence derives from a woman aged 30 to 39 in good health and CMV-seronegative. The CDR3 sequence: CASSRNDRRPNEQYF. CDR3 coding DNA: TGTGCCAGCAGTCGGAATGACAGACGCCCTAACGAGCAGTACTTC.